In this sample, the clone carrying this TCR beta chain turned up many times. Antigen specificity is unknown. This record comes from a study of T cells in Graves' hyperthyroidism and ophthalmopathy. Study observations and caveats: Ophthalmopathy cases were set apart from stable hyperthyroidism by a 13 V-J model. Most thyroid clonotypes that were expanded above 0.001 also turned up in blood.

The CDR3 is made up of 15 amino acids. Germline CDR1 and CDR2: LNHNV and YYDKDF (reference sequence). Trimming removed 5 bases from V and 4 bases from J; junction bases left unmatched: 4. TCR beta CDR3 region amplification was performed from RNA transcripts. The HTBI primer set was used in a first-round RT-PCR of the TCR CDR3. TCRdb ran MiXCR on the multiplex PCR reads and lists one entry per CDR3 protein. This sample has roughly 290,000 distinct CDR3 sequences, with roughly 15% found just once. The chain carries TRBV15 and TRBJ2-2; TRBD1 matches 10 bases. Sequencing used blood. The source of this sequence is a woman aged 25 to 45 with Graves' hyperthyroidism that later progressed to Graves' ophthalmopathy. CDR3 sequence (DNA): TGTGCCACCAGCGGGGACAGGGGCCTCACCGGGGAGCTGTTTTTT. This translates into CATSGDRGLTGELFF.